This T cell receptor beta chain emerged from a study of blood T cell repertoires in COVID-19. V gave up 3 bases and J gave up 6 bases, with 3 bases separating them. Germline lookup yields CDR1 DFQATT and CDR2 SNEGSKA (reference sequence). The CDR3 has 10 amino acids. TCRdb keeps only in-frame clones here, not all; method: immunoSEQ multiplex PCR. The sample includes just under 45,000 clones, roughly 87% of them seen just once. The J gene is TRBJ2-1, the V gene TRBV20-1; D gene unclear. Material for sequencing was peripheral blood. The origin of this receptor is a woman of 80 years or more in a cohort sampled during active or convalescent COVID-19. The CDR3 region is CSARSNEQFF. The CDR3 nucleotides are TGCAGTGCTAGGAGCAATGAGCAGTTCTTC.